The 12 T cell receptor beta chains reported below all come from one sample, sequenced in a study of blood T cells in healthy people across ages. The authors ran a second PCR of about 6 to 12 cycles using a sample-barcoded 5' primer and a J-beta primer mix. TCRdb reprocessed the 5' RACE reads via MiXCR and lists one record per CDR3 protein. The sample consists of hundreds of thousands of distinct CDR3 sequences, more than 25% of them appearing once. The specimen was blood. These receptors were collected from a woman aged 80 or over in good health.

In this sample, this clonotype turned up a few times. The J gene is TRBJ2-7, the V gene TRBV5-1, with no clear D. The ends were cut back, 0 bases at V and 7 bases at J, with 14 bases in the middle. This CDR3 has 14 residues. Per germline, CDR1 SGHRS and CDR2 YFSETQ. The CDR3 region has the DNA TGCGCCAGCAGCTTGGACGACCTATACAATGAGCAGTACTTC. Its protein is CASSLDDLYNEQYF.

The rearrangement joins TRBV7-9 to TRBJ1-4; D unresolved. In germline, CDR1 is SEHNR, CDR2 FQNEAQ (reference sequence). Trimming shortened V by 5 bases and J by 5 bases, and 15 bases separated the two germline ends. The CDR3 has 15 amino acids. CDR3 in DNA: TGTGCCAGCAGCACTTACAGTACCCACAATGAAAAACTGTTTTTT. Translation gives CASSTYSTHNEKLFF.

This clonotype came up many times. For the CDR3, the DNA is TGTGCCAGCAGAGAGACAGCGGCATCTGGCTACACCTTC. It translates to CASRETAASGYTF. The chain has TRBV6-5 and TRBJ1-2; tentative D call: TRBD1 (5 bases). V was shortened by 6 bases and J by 7 bases, with 15 bases between the two germline ends. Germline lookup yields CDR1 MNHEY and CDR2 SVGAGI. The length of the CDR3 is 13 residues.

This clonotype was seen ten or more times. V usage is TRBV29-1 and J usage is TRBJ2-5; D is possibly TRBD1 (6 bases). CDR3 length: 16 residues. The germline V and J ends were trimmed by 1 base and 0 bases, with 15 bases remaining between them. The germline V gene has CDR1 SQVTM and CDR2 ANQGSEA. The CDR3 protein is CSVEGRTAWYQETQYF. The CDR3 DNA follows: TGCAGCGTTGAAGGGAGGACAGCTTGGTACCAAGAGACCCAGTACTTC.

Note on this clonotype: With a much larger clone just one base away, this may be a read error. The V call is TRBV5-1, the J call TRBJ2-5; maybe TRBD1 (6 bases). The CDR3 runs to 16 residues. From germline, CDR1 is SGHRS and CDR2 YFSETQ. The CDR3 sequence: CASSLGRFLGDNEQYF. The CDR3, as DNA: TGCGCCAGCAGTTTGGGAAGGTTCCTCGGGGACAATGAGCAGTACTTC.

Remarks on this clonotype: The junction and the germline gene differ at one end; a read error may be behind it. The gene calls are TRBV12-3 or TRBV12-4 and TRBJ2-3; D assignment may be TRBD1 or TRBD2 (5 bases each). The length of the CDR3 is 12 residues. The CDR3 loop is CASSFGGDAQYF. Here the CDR3 DNA reads TGTGCCAGCAGTTTTGGGGGAGATGCGCAGTATTTT.

The chain has TRBV7-9 and TRBJ1-3, with 7 bases aligning to TRBD1. The CDR3 extends over 16 amino acids. CDR1 SEHNR and CDR2 FQNEAQ come from the germline V gene (reference sequence). After removal of 4 bases from V and 0 bases from J, the junction contained 6 bases not matched to a gene. The DNA of the CDR3 is TGTGCCAGCAGCTCGGGACAGCCCAACTCTGGAAACACCATATATTTT. Translated: CASSSGQPNSGNTIYF.

This clonotype came up a few times. It is likely a read error: a sequence one base away is far more abundant. The CDR3 region has the DNA TGTGCCAGCAGCAGGGGACAGGGGTACGAGCAGTACGTC. It specifies CASSRGQGYEQYV. The chain combines TRBV7-9 with TRBJ2-7, with 10 positions matching TRBD1. CDR3 length equals 13 residues. The germline V gene has CDR1 SEHNR and CDR2 FQNEAQ (reference sequence). Germline trimming cut 5 bases from V and 4 bases from J; bases unmatched to any gene: 2.

This clonotype has a handful of counts. One end of the junction fails to match germline, which may point to a read error. The V and J genes are TRBV5-1 and TRBJ2-1, with D maybe TRBD1 (7 bases). The CDR3 totals 15 residues. CDR1 is SGHRS, CDR2 YFSETQ, per germline. The CDR3 protein is CAGSTRGAEYNEQFF. The CDR3 nucleotides read TGCGCCGGCAGCACCAGGGGGGCCGAATACAATGAGCAGTTCTTC.

This clonotype was detected many times. V and J are TRBV12-3 or TRBV12-4 and TRBJ2-3; no definite D call. CDR3 length: 13 residues. With 6 bases removed from V and 2 bases from J, the gap between germline ends came to 9 bases. The CDR3 region is CASRRGYTDTQYF. The DNA of the CDR3 is TGTGCCAGCAGGCGAGGATACACAGATACGCAGTATTTT.

This clonotype was seen at least ten times. The rearrangement uses TRBV6-2 or TRBV6-3 and TRBJ2-3; 9 bases agree with TRBD2. The CDR3 runs 15 residues. The ends lost 10 bases at V and 5 bases at J; junction bases unmatched: 13. Germline V gene data show CDR1 as MNHEY and CDR2 as SVGEGT. DNA for the CDR3: TGTGCCACCAGAGACCCGGGACTAGCTGTAGATACGCAGTATTTT. It codes for CATRDPGLAVDTQYF.

For this clonotype: Its ends do not fully match the called genes, so a read error is possible. The chain couples TRBV20-1 to TRBJ2-2; D tentatively reads TRBD1 or TRBD2 (5 bases each). Germline lookup yields CDR1 DFQATT and CDR2 SNEGSKA (reference sequence). The CDR3 runs to 15 residues. Here the CDR3 DNA reads TGCAGTGCTCGGGGAGAGGTCGGGACCACCGGGGAACTGTTTTTT. Translation gives CSARGEVGTTGELFF.